The sequence of this T cell receptor (beta chain) was determined in a study of T cell repertoires in aging, cancer and after chemotherapy. Study as a whole: Chronic lymphocytic leukemia patients on fludarabine- or bendamustine-based regimens gave paired samples before and after chemotherapy. The whole study produced a dataset of roughly 8.8 million TCR reads.

Trimming cost V 7 bases and J 8 bases, with 15 bases left between them. CDR3 length: 13 amino acids. Peripheral blood genomic DNA, not sorted cells or RNA, was the template. Study outcomes and limitations: Compared with age-matched healthy donors, untreated hematological or solid cancer patients showed higher blood TCR clonality.

TRB rearrangements spanning V, D and J were amplified using mixed TRB-A/B primers. TCRdb processed the multiplex PCR reads anew with MiXCR; each CDR3 protein has one entry. The sample contains around 9,300 distinct CDR3 sequences, 23% of which appear only once. With regard to this clonotype: Its antigen is undetermined.

The sample taken for sequencing was blood. This clonotype was sampled from a human donor with a blood cancer. The donor label of this sample is uncertain. V and J are TRBV12-3 or TRBV12-4 and TRBJ1-3; no reliable D call. CDR3 nucleotides: TGTGCCAGCACCAAAGGGTGGACGGACACCATATATTTT. Protein product: CASTKGWTDTIYF.